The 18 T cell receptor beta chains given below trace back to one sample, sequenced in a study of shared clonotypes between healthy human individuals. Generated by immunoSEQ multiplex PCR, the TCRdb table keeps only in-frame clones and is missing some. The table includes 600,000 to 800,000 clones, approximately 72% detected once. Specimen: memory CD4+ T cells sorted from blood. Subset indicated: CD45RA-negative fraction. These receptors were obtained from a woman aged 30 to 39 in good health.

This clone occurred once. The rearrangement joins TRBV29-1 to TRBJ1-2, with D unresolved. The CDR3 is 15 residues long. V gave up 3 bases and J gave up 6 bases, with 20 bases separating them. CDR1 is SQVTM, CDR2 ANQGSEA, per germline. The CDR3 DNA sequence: TGCAGCGTTGAGAGGGCCACAGTATCCTCTGATGGCTACACCTTC. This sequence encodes CSVERATVSSDGYTF. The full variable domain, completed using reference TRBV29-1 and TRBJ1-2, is SAVISQKPSRDICQRGTSLTIQCQVDSQVTMMFWYRQQPGQSLTLIATANQGSEATYESGFVIDKFPISRPNLTFSTLTVSNMSPEDSSIYLCSVERATVSSDGYTFGSGTRLTVV.

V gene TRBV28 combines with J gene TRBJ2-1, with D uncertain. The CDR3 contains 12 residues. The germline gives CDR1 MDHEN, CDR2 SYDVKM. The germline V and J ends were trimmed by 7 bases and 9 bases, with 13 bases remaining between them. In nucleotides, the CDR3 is TGTGCCAGCAAGTCCCGACACGCTGAGCAGTTCTTC. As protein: CASKSRHAEQFF. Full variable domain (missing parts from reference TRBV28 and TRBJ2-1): DVKVTQSSRYLVKRTGEKVFLECVQDMDHENMFWYRQDPGLGLRLIYFSYDVKMKEKGDIPEGYSVSREKKERFSLILESASTNQTSMYLCASKSRHAEQFFGPGTRLTVL.

The CDR3 here is CSVAQGGLYGYTF. The CDR3 DNA reads TGCAGCGTTGCGCAAGGGGGGTTGTATGGCTACACCTTC. The chain combines TRBV29-1 with TRBJ1-2, with a tentative D call TRBD1 (6 bases). The CDR3 is 13 residues long. With 4 bases removed from V and 5 bases from J, the gap between germline ends came to 14 bases. The V gene's germline CDR1 is SQVTM and CDR2 ANQGSEA.

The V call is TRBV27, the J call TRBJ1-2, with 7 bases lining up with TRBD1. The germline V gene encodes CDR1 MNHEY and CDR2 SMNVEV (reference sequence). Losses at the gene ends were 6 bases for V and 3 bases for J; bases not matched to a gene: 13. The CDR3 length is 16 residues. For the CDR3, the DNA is TGTGCCAGCAGACTCTCCGGGACAGACTTTTACTATGGCTACACCTTC. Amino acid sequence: CASRLSGTDFYYGYTF.

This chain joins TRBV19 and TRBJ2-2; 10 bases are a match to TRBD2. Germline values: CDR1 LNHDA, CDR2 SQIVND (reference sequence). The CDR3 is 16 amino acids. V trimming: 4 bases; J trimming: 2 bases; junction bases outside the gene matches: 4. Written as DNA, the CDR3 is TGTGCCAGTAGTACTAGCGGGGGACCTAACACCGGGGAGCTGTTTTTT. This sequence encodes CASSTSGGPNTGELFF. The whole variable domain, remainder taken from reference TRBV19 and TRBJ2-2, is DGGITQSPKYLFRKEGQNVTLSCEQNLNHDAMYWYRQDPGQGLRLIYYSQIVNDFQKGDIAEGYSVSREKKESFPLTVTSAQKNPTAFYLCASSTSGGPNTGELFFGEGSRLTVL.

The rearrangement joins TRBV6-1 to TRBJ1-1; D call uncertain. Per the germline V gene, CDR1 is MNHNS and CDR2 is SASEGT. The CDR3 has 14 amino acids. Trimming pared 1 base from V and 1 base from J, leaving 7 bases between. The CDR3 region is CASSEGQWNTEAFF. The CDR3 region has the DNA TGTGCCAGCAGTGAAGGGCAGTGGAACACTGAAGCTTTCTTT.

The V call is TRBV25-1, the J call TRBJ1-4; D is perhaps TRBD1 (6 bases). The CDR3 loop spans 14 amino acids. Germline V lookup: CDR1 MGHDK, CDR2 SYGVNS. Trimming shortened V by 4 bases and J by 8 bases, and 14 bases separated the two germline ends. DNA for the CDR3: TGTGCCAGCAGTGGTAAACAGGGCCAGGAAAAACTGTTTTTT. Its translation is CASSGKQGQEKLFF.

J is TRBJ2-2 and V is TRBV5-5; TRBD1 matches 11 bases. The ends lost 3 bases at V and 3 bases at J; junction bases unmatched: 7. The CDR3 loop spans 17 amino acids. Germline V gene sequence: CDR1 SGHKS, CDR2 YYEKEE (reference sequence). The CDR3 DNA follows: TGTGCCAGCAGCTCCGGACCGGGACAGGGGGACACCGGGGAGCTGTTTTTT. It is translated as CASSSGPGQGDTGELFF.

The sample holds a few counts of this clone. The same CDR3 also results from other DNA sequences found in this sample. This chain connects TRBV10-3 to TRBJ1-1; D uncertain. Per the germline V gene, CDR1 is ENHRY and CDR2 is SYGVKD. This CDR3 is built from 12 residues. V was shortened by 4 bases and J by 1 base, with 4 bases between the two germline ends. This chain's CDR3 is CAISGTNTEAFF. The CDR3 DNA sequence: TGTGCCATCAGTGGGACGAACACTGAAGCTTTCTTT.

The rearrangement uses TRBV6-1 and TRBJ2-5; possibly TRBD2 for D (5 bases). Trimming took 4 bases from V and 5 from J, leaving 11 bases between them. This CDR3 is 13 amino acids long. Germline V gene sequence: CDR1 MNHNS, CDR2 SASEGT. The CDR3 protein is CASSARGWETQYF. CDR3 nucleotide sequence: TGTGCCAGCAGTGCCCGGGGATGGGAGACCCAGTACTTC.

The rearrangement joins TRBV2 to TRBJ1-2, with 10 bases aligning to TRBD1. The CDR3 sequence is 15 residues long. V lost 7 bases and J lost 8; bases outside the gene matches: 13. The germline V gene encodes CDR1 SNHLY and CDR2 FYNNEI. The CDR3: CASTEIPGTGEGYTF. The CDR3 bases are TGTGCCAGCACAGAAATCCCGGGGACAGGGGAAGGCTACACCTTC. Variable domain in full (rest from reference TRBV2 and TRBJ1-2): EPEVTQTPSHQVTQMGQEVILRCVPISNHLYFYWYRQILGQKVEFLVSFYNNEISEKSEIFDDQFSVERPDGSNFTLKIRSTKLEDSAMYFCASTEIPGTGEGYTFGSGTRLTVV.

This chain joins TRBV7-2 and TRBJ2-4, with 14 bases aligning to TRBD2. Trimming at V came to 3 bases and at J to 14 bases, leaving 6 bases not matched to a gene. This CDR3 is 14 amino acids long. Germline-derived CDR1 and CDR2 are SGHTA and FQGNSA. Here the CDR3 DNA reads TGTGCCAGCAGCTTGGGGACTAGCGGGAGTAGTAAGTACTTC. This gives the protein CASSLGTSGSSKYF. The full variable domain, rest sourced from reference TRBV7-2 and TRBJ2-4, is GAGVSQSPSNKVTEKGKDVELRCDPISGHTALYWYRQSLGQGLEFLIYFQGNSAPDKSGLPSDRFSAERTGGSVSTLTIQRTQQEDSAVYLCASSLGTSGSSKYFGAGTRLSVL.

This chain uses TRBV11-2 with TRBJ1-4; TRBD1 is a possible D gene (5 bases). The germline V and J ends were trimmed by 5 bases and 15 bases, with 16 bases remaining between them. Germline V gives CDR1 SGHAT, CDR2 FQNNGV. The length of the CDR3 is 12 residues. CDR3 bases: TGTGCCAGCAGCCCCTTTAGGGGTGCCTTGTTTTTT. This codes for CASSPFRGALFF.

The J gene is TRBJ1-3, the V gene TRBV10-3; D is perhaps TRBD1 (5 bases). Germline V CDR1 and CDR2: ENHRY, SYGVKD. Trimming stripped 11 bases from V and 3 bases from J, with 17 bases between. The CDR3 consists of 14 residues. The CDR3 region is CASTRDANGNTIYF. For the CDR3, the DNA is TGTGCCTCAACCAGGGATGCGAATGGAAACACCATATATTTT.

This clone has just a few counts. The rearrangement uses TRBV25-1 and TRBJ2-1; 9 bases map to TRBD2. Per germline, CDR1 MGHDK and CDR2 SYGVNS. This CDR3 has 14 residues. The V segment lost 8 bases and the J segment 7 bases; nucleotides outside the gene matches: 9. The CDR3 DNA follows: TGTGCCAGCCAGGTAGCGGGAGTGGGGAATGAGCAGTTCTTC. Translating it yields CASQVAGVGNEQFF.

The CDR3 bases are TGTGCCAGCAGCCAAAGTGCCTCAGGAGCCCGATGGGACGAGCAGTACTTC. This encodes CASSQSASGARWDEQYF. The rearrangement joins TRBV4-2 to TRBJ2-7; D is unclear. The CDR3 spans 17 residues. Looked up from germline, CDR1 is LGHNA and CDR2 is YNFKEQ. Trimming removed 2 bases at V and 5 bases at J, with 22 bases between.

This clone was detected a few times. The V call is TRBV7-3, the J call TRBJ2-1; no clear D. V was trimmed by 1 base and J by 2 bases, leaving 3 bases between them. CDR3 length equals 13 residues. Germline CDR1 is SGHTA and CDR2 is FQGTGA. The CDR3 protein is CASSLNPYNEQFF. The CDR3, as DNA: TGTGCCAGCAGCTTAAACCCCTACAATGAGCAGTTCTTC.

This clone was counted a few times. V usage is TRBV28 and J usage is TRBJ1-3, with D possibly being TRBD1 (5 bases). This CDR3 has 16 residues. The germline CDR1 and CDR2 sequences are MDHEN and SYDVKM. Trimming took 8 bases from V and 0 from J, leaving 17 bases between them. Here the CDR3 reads CASEGGGVISGNTIYF. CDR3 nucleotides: TGTGCCAGCGAGGGTGGGGGAGTTATCTCTGGAAACACCATATATTTT.